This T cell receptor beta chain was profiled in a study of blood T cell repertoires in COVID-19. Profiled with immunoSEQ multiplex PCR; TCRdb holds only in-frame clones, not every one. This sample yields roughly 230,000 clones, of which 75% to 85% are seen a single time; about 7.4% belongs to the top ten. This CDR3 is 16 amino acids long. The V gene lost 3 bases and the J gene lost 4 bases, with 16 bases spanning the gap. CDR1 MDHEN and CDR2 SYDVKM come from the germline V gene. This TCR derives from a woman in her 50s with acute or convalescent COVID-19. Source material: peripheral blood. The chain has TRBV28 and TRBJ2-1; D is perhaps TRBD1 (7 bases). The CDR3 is CASSFSRGDPYNEQFF. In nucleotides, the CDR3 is TGTGCCAGCAGTTTCAGCAGGGGGGACCCTTACAATGAGCAGTTCTTC.